This T cell receptor (beta chain) was profiled in a study of T-cell memory formation after mild COVID-19. Findings and limits, study-wide: Cross-reactive memory seemingly joined, as some responding clones were found in pre-infection memory.

Points on this clonotype: The antigen is unknown.

Germline-derived CDR1 and CDR2 are MNHEY and SVGAGI. V was pared by 5 bases and J by 3 bases, with 10 bases of the junction left unmatched. CDR3 length equals 16 residues. 5'RACE with constant-segment primers yielded barcoded, UMI-tagged TCR alpha and TCR beta cDNA libraries. TCRdb analysed the 5' RACE reads with MiXCR anew, one entry per CDR3 protein. The table includes some 410,000 distinct CDR3 sequences, 20% to 30% detected once. This rearrangement joins TRBV6-5 to TRBJ2-3, with 8 bases fitting TRBD2. Sequencing was done on a sample of PBMCs or a T cell subset sorted from them (not recorded which). This TCR was sampled from an adult woman who had mild COVID-19 (a few samples of this study predate the infection). Cell type and time point are not known. The CDR3 bases are TGTGCCAGCAGTCCCTGGAGCGGGAGTAGTACAGATACGCAGTATTTT. Its translation is CASSPWSGSSTDTQYF.